This T cell receptor (beta chain) comes out of a study of vaccination and CD4 T cells after COVID-19. Study at large: Convalescent patients gave post-COVID blood a median around 91 days post-diagnosis, range 35 to 161. At a median about 78 days (range 14 to 241) after dose two, post-vaccine samples were obtained. Overlapping spike peptides of SARS-CoV-2, HCoV-NL63, HCoV-OC43 and HCoV-229E were used, and cells were stimulated with them. General study results and limits: Within the convalescent patients, spike mono-reactivity was found in 304 of 307 vaccine-specific clones.

This clonotype has more than one count but fewer than ten. The antigen is unknown. V dropped 0 bases and J dropped 0 bases, with 4 bases sitting between them. Germline lookup yields CDR1 MRHNA and CDR2 SNTAGT. CDR3 length equals 14 residues. The sample's treatment: approximately nine-day PBMC culture with coronavirus spike peptide pools or control peptides (ViraFEST assay). An Oncomine TCR Beta short-read assay was used to sequence the DNA from cultured CD4+ T cells. TCRdb re-derived calls from the PCR reads in MiXCR, one entry per CDR3 protein. This sample carries roughly 14,000 distinct CDR3 sequences, about 43% of them seen once, and the ten largest clones take about 16%.

The TCR comes from a human donor who had recovered from COVID-19. The material was CD4+ T cells from blood, cultured in vitro, obtained before SARS-CoV-2 vaccination. The genes are TRBV6-4 and TRBJ2-3; D call uncertain. The CDR3 loop is CASSDSDSTDTQYF. In DNA, the CDR3 is TGTGCCAGCAGTGACTCGGACAGCACAGATACGCAGTATTTT.